This T cell receptor (beta chain) originates from a study of blood T cells in healthy people across ages (dated by TCRdb to the mid-2010s). For the wider study: In model experiments, roughly one uniquely barcoded TCR beta cDNA molecule per two T cells was captured by template switching. Donors were grouped into four age groups: young (average approximately 16 years), middle-aged (roughly 38), aged (around 56) and long-lived (around 82). To avoid experimental bias, donors of different ages were randomly spread across the sequencing lanes. The study measured age-related changes in TCR beta repertoire diversity using deep sequencing normalized with unique cDNA molecular identifiers. The study analyzed two additional independent replicas of 1 million unique cDNA reads from the same blood draw for two donors, one aged 18 to 30 and one aged 80 or older. Overall results and qualifications from the work: Compared with the aged group, the long-lived group had more naive CD4+ T cells, fewer expanded clones and increased TCR diversity, suggesting age selection. As age increased, observed TCR beta diversity per million T cells dropped in a roughly linear way, and a significant reduction was already evident by age about 40. Donor CMV infection status was unknown, potentially confounding age-related changes in expanded clonotypes. Estimates of total diversity based on one million sequenced T cells were considered lower bounds and underestimates. Because profiling used bulk unsorted PBMCs, naive and antigen-experienced compartments could not be compared conclusively. There was a strong correlation between observed TCR beta diversity and the percentage of naive T cells measured by flow cytometry.

About this clonotype itself: There is no known antigen for this receptor. Base quality data are lacking; no much larger clone is found one base away.

CDR3 length: 14 amino acids, cysteine to phenylalanine. The kept DNA is CDR3 alone, 42 bases in frame from the first base. Trimmed from V: 7 bases; trimmed from J: 7 bases; junction bases lacking a gene match: 7. CDR1 and CDR2, looked up from the germline V gene, are MDHEN and SYDVKM. Receptor amplification or capture employed 5' RACE. The reads were generated on an Illumina HiSeq 2500. A second PCR of about 6 to 11 cycles was run with a J-beta primer mix and a sample-barcoded 5' primer. Each TCR beta cDNA molecule received a unique molecular identifier from a template-switch 5' adaptor carrying 12 random nucleotides. Each sample yielded at least 3 million CDR3-containing paired-end reads. All of the RNA was converted into first-strand cDNA using the Mint cDNA synthesis kit, with a TRBC-specific oligonucleotide serving as the primer. All cDNA was treated with uracil-DNA glycosylase and then went through a first 18-cycle PCR with the universal primers M1SS and BC2_uni_R. The source study handled its data this way. For normalization, 1 million high-quality reads, each with a distinct molecular identifier, were randomly selected from each sample. Instead of being binned into consensus sequences, reads with shared molecular identifiers were discarded. MiTCR, set to a Q25 quality threshold and the strictest error-elimination algorithm, was used for CDR3 identification, clonotype clustering and error correction. A nonparametric unseen species model using Euler transformation provided a lower-bound estimate of total TCR beta diversity. TCRdb trimmed the raw reads at Q25, called clones with MiXCR and kept productive beta chains. Entries that share a CDR3 protein sequence are merged under the most common genes and DNA. The V and J calls, along with clone size, are taken from TCRdb and not from the paper's own processing. In all, the sample holds roughly 680,000 distinct CDR3 sequences, and approximately 52% of those were seen once. The ten largest clones represent approximately 13% of the sample.

Systemically healthy Caucasian individuals from Russia, around 38 in total and aged about 6 to 90 years, were included as donors. Each donor gave ten milliliters of peripheral blood, drawn into EDTA-treated Vacutainer tubes. Ficoll-Paque density-gradient centrifugation was used to isolate PBMCs, with at least 6.5 million obtained per sample. Total RNA, at least 6 micrograms per sample, was extracted from PBMCs with Trizol reagent. For every donor, flow cytometry on a PBMC aliquot measured the percentage of naive CD45RAhigh/CD27high T cells. The sample consisted of blood. This clonotype was sampled from a woman of 80 years or more in good health. The rearrangement joined TRBV28 to TRBJ1-6; 7 junctional bases match TRBD1. At the DNA level, the sequence is TGTGCCAGCACCCTAGGGGGCTGCAATTCACCCCTCCACTTT. The encoded protein is CASTLGGCNSPLHF.